The clone carrying this T cell receptor (beta chain) occurred a few times. Individuals drawn from 20 to 30 US areas were about 18 to 100 years old. In assigning cohorts, the study relied on participant-reported clinical history. The CDR3 runs to 14 residues. Per the germline V gene, CDR1 is MDHEN and CDR2 is SYDVKM. Trimming removed 2 bases at V and 2 bases at J, with 10 bases between. This sample is part of a study of blood T cell repertoires in COVID-19. Study background: Sites across the United States, Italy and Spain contributed samples from acute and convalescent COVID-19. PBMCs, B-cell-depleted T cells, or T cells provided the cDNA or gDNA that made up the material.

Here immunoSEQ multiplex PCR was the method, and the copy in TCRdb shows in-frame clones only, minus some. The repertoire includes fewer than 350,000 clones, about nine tenths of them detected once, and approximately 5.2% sits in the top ten. The TCR sequence derives from a man aged 60-69 years who had recovered from COVID-19. The rearrangement uses TRBV28 and TRBJ2-7, with a tentative D call TRBD1 (6 bases). The sequenced material came from PBMCs or T cells enriched from blood (not recorded which). The CDR3 DNA reads as TGTGCCAGCAGTTTAGGGGGCGCACCCTACGAGCAGTACTTC. As protein: CASSLGGAPYEQYF.